This T cell receptor beta chain was sequenced during a study of T cell responses to AZD1222 COVID-19 vaccine (dated by TCRdb to the early 2020s). Regarding the research as a whole: AZD1222 recipients given second doses at about 4 weeks or at about 12 weeks were pooled, since spike-specific TCR depth and breadth were not found to differ between the two schedules. TCR sequencing was performed for 230 to 250 trial participants, of whom 200 to 220 were given two doses of AZD1222 and roughly 25 were given two doses of MenACWY control vaccine. Enrollment into the trials was organized by age into subgroups of 18-55, 56-69 and 70-plus years, and those subgroups contained roughly 140, 27 and 60 TCR-sequenced participants, respectively. General study outcomes and caveats: In the small 56-69-year group, the increase in depth fell short of significance, most likely because of low power. After two AZD1222 doses, spike-specific TCR breadth and depth were significantly higher than at day 0 and than in MenACWY recipients. Most participants were white British and females outnumbered males, and the authors suggested that clonal diversity may have been underestimated. Reportedly, close to half of the unique spike-specific TCRs recognized epitopes lying outside the regions that are mutated in the B.1.351 and B.1.1.7 variants. Because no day 14 peak-response samples were available, repertoires were characterized only after the peak T cell response. Conclusions about previously exposed vaccinees are limited, since just 6 or 7 AZD1222 recipients were seropositive for SARS-CoV-2 at baseline. The whole spike protein was spanned by vaccine-associated CD4 TCRs, and dominant responses were seen in regions 160-218 and 743-854.

The CDR3 regions of human TCRbeta chains were analyzed by immunosequencing. From the authors' description of their analysis: TCRs in the repertoires were matched against a reference library of SARS-CoV-2-specific TCRs that had been generated with the MIRA antigen-specificity platform. Breadth was defined as the fraction of unique TCRs that were SARS-CoV-2-associated. Depth was defined as the fraction of total T cells that were SARS-CoV-2-associated. Each spike-specific TCR was assigned to its reactive spike region and to a CD4 or CD8 class using the MIRA data. Log10-transformed breadth and depth values were compared by one-way ANOVA with Sidak's multiple comparisons tests. TCRdb took over this immuneACCESS table, retaining in-frame rearrangements with V and J assigned. Such tables are incomplete; in checked studies, under half of the missing clones stem from an unresolved V gene, and the remainder is unexplained. That table is the source of V, J and clone size, and D and trimming were worked out from the DNA. The sample table records about 94,000 clones; more than 70% of these occur just once. Jointly, the top ten make up less than 15% of the sample.

CDR1 is given as MDHEN and CDR2 as SYDVKM, both from the germline V gene. The CDR3 runs 14 amino acids, cysteine and phenylalanine included. Only the CDR3 DNA stays, 42 bases, in frame from base 1. The V end gives up 9 bases and the J end 2 bases, leaving 3 bases in the junction not matched to a gene. The time point tag for this specimen amounts to: baseline before first vaccination. Vaccinee samples came from UK trials COV001 and COV002, including a single-blind randomized controlled phase 2/3 trial of AZD1222 (ChAdOx1 nCoV-19) in healthy adults. Trial participant PBMC samples were collected at day 0 and day 28 after the second dose for TCRbeta chain sequencing. For this clone: Its antigen remains undetermined. Within one base of it there is no much larger clone, and no base qualities were kept.

The sample here was peripheral blood, taken on day 0 of AZD1222 vaccination. The sequence is built from TRBV28 and TRBJ2-6, and 8 junction bases match TRBD2. This TCR derives from an adult in good health. The DNA is TGTGCCAGTAGGGGACTAGCTGGGGCCAACGTCCTGACTTTC. This yields the protein CASRGLAGANVLTF.